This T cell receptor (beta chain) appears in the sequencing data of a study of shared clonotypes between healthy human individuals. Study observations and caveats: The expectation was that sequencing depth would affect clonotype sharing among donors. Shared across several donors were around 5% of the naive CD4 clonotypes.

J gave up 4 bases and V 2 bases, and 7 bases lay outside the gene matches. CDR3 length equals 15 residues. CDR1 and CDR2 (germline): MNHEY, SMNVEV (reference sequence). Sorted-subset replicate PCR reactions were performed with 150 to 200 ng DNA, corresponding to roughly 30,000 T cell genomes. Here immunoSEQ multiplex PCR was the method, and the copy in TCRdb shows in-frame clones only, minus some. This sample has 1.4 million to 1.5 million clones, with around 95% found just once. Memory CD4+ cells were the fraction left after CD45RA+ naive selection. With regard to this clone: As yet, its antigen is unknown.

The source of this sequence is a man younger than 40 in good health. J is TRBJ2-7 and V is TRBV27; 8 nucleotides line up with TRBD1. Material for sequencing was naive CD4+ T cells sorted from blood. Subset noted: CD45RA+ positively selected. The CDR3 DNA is TGTGCCAGCAGTTTACATGGGACAGGAGGATACGAGCAGTACTTC. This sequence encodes CASSLHGTGGYEQYF.